This TCR beta chain was profiled in a study of breast tumors, draining lymph nodes, adjacent tissues. The germline V gene encodes CDR1 DFQATT and CDR2 SNEGSKA (reference sequence). The CDR3 runs to 14 residues. V shed 6 bases and J 9 bases; nucleotides not matched to a gene: 9. TCRdb re-called the multiplex PCR reads with MiXCR, one entry per CDR3 protein. The repertoire holds fewer than 200,000 distinct CDR3 sequences, with approximately 30% as singletons. Breast cancer patients provided tissue from their axillary draining lymph nodes. This clonotype was seen once. This chain links TRBV20-1 with TRBJ2-2; 11 bases agree with TRBD2. The sample consisted of axillary lymph node tissue. This receptor was obtained from a female donor with breast cancer. Some clones in this sample may be carry-over from other donors' samples. CDR3 coding DNA: TGCAGTGCGTTAGCGGGGGGGCCAAACCGGGAGCTGTTTTTT. This encodes CSALAGGPNRELFF.